This TCR beta chain is from a study of spatial heterogeneity in lung cancer. TCRdb passed the 5' RACE reads through MiXCR, listing each CDR3 protein once. The profile shows about 92,000 distinct CDR3 sequences, about an eighth of them singletons. V was trimmed by 3 bases and J by 0 bases, leaving 6 bases between them. The CDR3 contains 13 residues. The germline V gene encodes CDR1 SGHKS and CDR2 YYEKEE (reference sequence). The time point: sample taken at primary tumor resection. Patients with untreated early-stage non-small cell lung cancer, numbering some 72, were the donors. V and J are TRBV5-5 and TRBJ1-1; no clear D. The material sequenced was PBMCs, taken at surgery. This receptor was identified in a male donor with early-stage non-small cell lung cancer. The CDR3 here is CASSWDLNTEAFF. The CDR3 DNA reads TGTGCCAGCAGCTGGGATTTGAACACTGAAGCTTTCTTT.